A selection of T cell receptor beta chains follows, all from one sample in a study of cytomegalovirus exposure and HLA in healthy donors. Generated by immunoSEQ multiplex PCR, the TCRdb table keeps only in-frame clones and is missing some. There are under 150,000 clones in the sample; 65% to 85% occur only once, and roughly 2.6% lies in the top ten. Sequencing input: PBMCs. All receptors come from a woman aged 18-35 years in good health and CMV-seronegative. Each CDR3 is given with its conserved first and last residue. The D gene is left open where the match is weak. Clone size appears in some rows only: once, few, many, or a class for an expanded clone.

clone_size d_call v_call cdr3_aa
- - TRBV4-1 CASSHSSSGANVLTF
- - TRBV27 CASSLLGRSYEQYF
- TRBD2 TRBV25-1 CASSEDARLAGGPEYF
once - TRBV20-1 CSAWAKNIQYF
- - TRBV15 CATELGGTDTQYF
- - TRBV7-2 CASSLVGGSNTEAFF
- - TRBV7-9 CASSLAQVNPGGYTF
- TRBD2 TRBV5-1 CASSYQPSGRTSDTQYF
- - TRBV7-9 CASSSTGPNYNEQFF
- TRBD1 TRBV5-1 CASSLGGTGIPDTQYF
- TRBD1 TRBV7-9 CASSMGPGGYNEQFF
- - TRBV7-8 CASSFNSVGTGTGELFF
- TRBD1 TRBV5-4 CASSSYRGPLVAFF